This T cell receptor beta chain was profiled in a study of blood T cell repertoires in COVID-19. Background on the study: The United States, Italy and Spain provided the acute and convalescent COVID-19 samples.

Sequencing was performed with immunoSEQ multiplex PCR; in TCRdb, only in-frame clones are kept and a portion is missing. The table has about 140,000 clones, 76% seen once. The CDR3 is 11 residues long. Trimming stripped 5 bases from V and 9 bases from J, with 8 bases between. CDR1 is LGHDT and CDR2 is YNNKEL in the germline V gene (reference sequence). The sequence was collected from a man between 60 and 75 years old with acute or convalescent COVID-19. The sequencing input was peripheral blood. The chain employs TRBV3-1 (or the pseudogene TRBV3-2) and TRBJ2-1, with a weak D call TRBD1 (5 bases). The CDR3 DNA sequence: TGTGCCAGCAGCGTTAGGGGTGAGCAGTTCTTC. The encoded protein is CASSVRGEQFF.